This TCR beta chain was identified in a study of early stage breast cancer tumors. The overall study: Twelve of the 16 invasive tumors were ER+, PR+ and HER2-. Invasive lobular carcinomas made up about 30% of the 12 ER+/PR+/HER2- tumors.

Libraries were prepared by immunoSEQ multiplex PCR; TCRdb keeps only in-frame clonotypes and omits some of them. The sample yields around 30,000 clones, 74% seen once. This clone ranks as medium-sized. This CDR3 has 12 residues. Between the trimmed V and J ends, which lost 0 bases and 8 bases, there was a span of 10 bases. Per germline, CDR1 SQVTM and CDR2 ANQGSEA. Sequencing was performed on breast tumor tissue. V and J are TRBV29-1 and TRBJ1-2; D call uncertain. The sequence came from a person aged 30-39 years with breast cancer. The CDR3: CSVEEGIRGYTF. CDR3 DNA: TGCAGCGTTGAAGAGGGGATCCGAGGCTACACCTTC.